This T cell receptor (beta chain) appears in the sequencing data of a study of hypomethylating agent response in myelodysplastic syndrome (dated by TCRdb to about 2021). For context, the study as a whole: The hypomethylating agent given was azacitidine in 8 of 11 patients and decitabine in 3 of 11 patients. Roughly 5 patients did not respond, whereas six or seven responded with either complete response or hematologic improvement. Patients had a mean age of approximately 72 +/- 6.3 years, and a diploid cytogenetic profile was the most common. The mutation found most frequently was TET2, which appeared in about 45% of the 11 patients. Response was defined as complete response or hematologic improvement, and any patient who met neither criterion was considered a non-responder. The cohort included 9 or 10 male and a couple of female myelodysplastic syndrome patients.

Libraries were built with the immunoSEQ multiplex PCR assay. Sequencing was run at survey resolution with two replicates of roughly 200 ng each, for a total of approximately 400 ng of DNA per sample. Using multiplex PCR primers aimed at V and J genes, the hsTCRB kit picked up rearranged TCRB sequences in genomic DNA. The first PCR used the QIAGEN Multiplex PCR Kit for 30 to 40 cycles to amplify the CDR3 region. Sample barcodes and Illumina adapters were added to each replicate in a roughly 8-cycle second PCR. A QuantStudio 6 together with the KAPA library quantification kit was used to quantify the pooled libraries. About 15 pM of pooled libraries was sequenced on an Illumina MiSeq using 156-cycle single-end reads plus a 15-cycle index read. As for the authors' bioinformatics: Of 168,753 unique clonotypes, over 1.5% were flagged by VDJdb annotation as previously reported viral-epitope-specific. Raw reads were processed into normalized, annotated TCRB repertoires with the immunoSEQ Data Assistant and immunoSEQ Analyzer. Clonotypes were analyzed with the immunarch R package version 0.6.5 and BioAnalyzer. Before richness was estimated, every repertoire was downsampled to match the clone count of the smallest repertoire. Clonotypes were sorted into expanded, contracted or novel categories with Fisher's exact tests, where novel meant the clonotype had zero frequency before treatment. Significantly changed CDR3 beta sequences were clustered with GLIPH2 at simulation_depth=1000 and kmer_min_depth=3, and CDR3s shorter than five residues were left out. TCRdb provides this immuneACCESS table in a form limited to in-frame rearrangements. Some clones are lacking; in checked studies, under half of them reflect an unresolved V gene, and why the rest are absent is not known. That table furnishes V, J and clone size, whereas the DNA furnished D and trimming. The sample contains some 3,700 clones, about 87% of them found a single time. Roughly an eighth of the sample rests with the top ten.

The investigation overall reported the following: Possible recognition of novel MDS antigens by the shared GLIPH2 clusters was not confirmed, and experimental validation of that possible recognition is needed. Only around eleven patients were analyzed, so the study cohort was small. The healthy control donors were not matched in age to the MDS patients, and this mismatch could have affected the comparison between MDS and healthy donors. Responders more often showed novel clonotypes emerging, while non-responders displayed more contracted clonotypes after treatment. No significant change in richness, rarefaction diversity or clonality was detected after hypomethylating agent treatment, either across all patients or within response groups.

On this clone: Its antigen is unknown. No much larger clone exists at a distance of one base, and base qualities are not known.

T-cell subsets were not sorted, so the analysis was performed on bulk bone marrow. Bone marrow from approximately ten myelodysplastic syndrome patients, collected before and after hypomethylating agent therapy, underwent immunosequencing of the TCR beta CDR3 regions. To track the repertoire longitudinally, every patient provided one baseline bone marrow along with two to three bone marrows taken at different post-treatment timepoints. Genomic DNA was extracted from whole bone marrow, and quality was checked by TapeStation, NanoDrop OneC and PicoGreen assays. Here V drops 4 bases and J drops 4 bases, and the junction holds 9 bases not matched to any gene. Including cysteine and phenylalanine, the CDR3 has 16 amino acids. Of the read, only the CDR3 DNA is kept; its 48 bases are in frame from base 1. CDR1 SGHNT and CDR2 YYREEE are derived from the germline V gene (reference sequence).

The rearranged segments are TRBV5-4 and TRBJ2-1; TRBD2 lines up with 9 middle nucleotides. The receptor's source is a human donor with myelodysplastic syndrome. Sequencing used bone marrow, obtained before or after starting hypomethylating agent treatment for myelodysplastic syndrome (not recorded which). CDR3 protein: CASSLEGTSRYNEQFF. The nucleotide sequence reads as follows: TGTGCCAGCAGCCTTGAGGGGACTAGCCGATACAATGAGCAGTTCTTC.